This is a list of T cell receptor beta chains from one sample in a study of blood T cell repertoires in COVID-19. TCRdb keeps only in-frame clones here, not all; method: immunoSEQ multiplex PCR. The sample holds around 230,000 clones, 89% seen once. The specimen was PBMCs or T cells enriched from blood (not recorded which). These receptors all stem from a woman between 25 and 40 years old with acute COVID-19. CDR3s include the opening cysteine and the closing phenylalanine or tryptophan. D genes are given only for firm matches. Expanded clones are given a class, and other clones once, few, many or no size at all.

TRBJ1-2 TRBV10-3 NA TRBD1 TGTGCCATCAGTGGGGACAGATATGGCTACACCTTC CAISGDRYGYTF
TRBJ2-3 TRBV5-1 once NA TGCGCCAGCAGCTCACAGGGAGATACAGATACGCAGTATTTT CASSSQGDTDTQYF
TRBJ2-3 TRBV27 NA TRBD1 TGTGCCAGCAGTTTCGTGACAGGGGCCCCAGATACGCAGTATTTT CASSFVTGAPDTQYF
TRBJ1-6 TRBV4-1 NA TRBD1 TGCGCCAGCAGCCAAACGGACAGGGGGGGTTCACCCCTCCACTTT CASSQTDRGGSPLHF
TRBJ2-7 TRBV10-3 NA TRBD2 TGTGCCATCTCCTTGGGACTAGCGGGGGGGGTCAACGAGCAGTACTTC CAISLGLAGGVNEQYF
TRBJ1-3 TRBV28 NA TRBD1 TGTGCCAGCAGCCTCACACAGGGGGCGACTGGAAACACCATATATTTT CASSLTQGATGNTIYF
TRBJ2-3 TRBV9 NA TRBD2 TGTGCCAGCAGCCCTAGCGGGGGGACAGATACGCAGTATTTT CASSPSGGTDTQYF
TRBJ1-4 TRBV28 NA NA TGTGCCAGCAGTCAGGGTGGGAACAATGAAAAACTGTTTTTT CASSQGGNNEKLFF
TRBJ2-3 TRBV6-5 NA TRBD2 TGTGCCAGCAGCCTAGCGGGGGGAGTAGATACGCAGTATTTT CASSLAGGVDTQYF
TRBJ1-5 TRBV18 NA NA TGTGCCAGCTCATCTAGCGAGGTCAATCAGCCCCAGCATTTT CASSSSEVNQPQHF
TRBJ2-5 TRBV10-1 NA NA TGCGCCAGCAGTGAGAATTGGCAGGGTGTGGAGACCCAGTACTTC CASSENWQGVETQYF
TRBJ2-3 TRBV7-3 NA TRBD2 TGTGCCAGCAGCTCCATTAGCGGGGGTCCCACAGATACGCAGTATTTT CASSSISGGPTDTQYF
TRBJ1-4 TRBV7-9 NA TRBD1 TGTGCCAGCAGCTTAGGGGACAGCCTTAATGAAAAACTGTTTTTT CASSLGDSLNEKLFF
TRBJ1-4 TRBV6-5 once NA TGTGCCAGCAGCCAGGGACACGCAACTAATGAAAAACTGTTTTTT CASSQGHATNEKLFF
TRBJ1-5 TRBV27 NA TRBD1 TGTGCCAGCGCCCGGGACAGAAATCAGCCCCAGCATTTT CASARDRNQPQHF
TRBJ1-2 TRBV18 NA NA TGTGCCAGCTCACCACCAAAAAAGAAAAGACAGGTAAACTATGGCTACACCTTC CASSPPKKKRQVNYGYTF
TRBJ1-2 TRBV19 NA TRBD1 TGTGCCAGTAGTATATTAGGGACAGGGGCTGGCTACACCTTC CASSILGTGAGYTF
TRBJ1-1 TRBV27 NA TRBD1 TGTGCCAGCAGTGTTACGGGACAGGGAGCACGGGCTTTCTTT CASSVTGQGARAFF
TRBJ1-2 TRBV16 NA TRBD1 TGTGCCAGCAGCCTTGACAGGGTCGGCTATGGCTACACCTTC CASSLDRVGYGYTF
TRBJ1-4 TRBV15 NA NA TGTGCCACCAGCACCGAGCGAAGAAAACTGTTTTTT CATSTERRKLFF
TRBJ1-3 TRBV5-1 NA TRBD1 TGCGCCAGCAGCTTGGTGGACAGGGCACACTCTGGAAACACCATATATTTT CASSLVDRAHSGNTIYF
TRBJ1-4 TRBV9 NA TRBD1 TGTGCCAGCAGCGTAGGGTGGGGGACAGGGGGCCAAAATGAAAAACTGTTTTTT CASSVGWGTGGQNEKLFF
TRBJ2-7 TRBV14 NA TRBD2 TGTGCCAGCAGCCAGACTAGCCCCCACGAGCAGTACTTC CASSQTSPHEQYF
TRBJ2-2 TRBV6-2/TRBV6-3 NA NA TGTGCCAGCAGTTTAAGGGGAAGGGTCGGGGAGCTGTTTTTT CASSLRGRVGELFF
TRBJ2-7 TRBV18 once TRBD1 TGTGCCAGCTCGCGTTCCGGGACAGGGGATCGCGAGCAGTACTTC CASSRSGTGDREQYF
TRBJ2-7 TRBV28 NA TRBD1 TGTGCCAGCAGTTTAAGCGACAGGGGGTACGAGCAGTACTTC CASSLSDRGYEQYF
TRBJ2-3 TRBV27 NA NA TGTGCCAGCAGGGGCTGGGCAGATACGCAGTATTTT CASRGWADTQYF
TRBJ2-7 TRBV3-1/TRBV3-2 NA NA TGTGCCAGCAGCCAAGACAGGGGCTCCTACGAGCAGTACTTC CASSQDRGSYEQYF
TRBJ1-3 TRBV27 once TRBD1 TGTGCCAGCAGTATAACAGGGGGGGATGGAAACACCATATATTTT CASSITGGDGNTIYF
TRBJ2-7 TRBV6-5 NA TRBD1 TGTGCCTGTGAGGGGACAGGCCTAACCTACGAGCAGTACTTC CACEGTGLTYEQYF
TRBJ1-1 TRBV9 NA NA TGTGCCAGCAGCCTTTCTTCAGGGAACACTGAAGCTTTCTTT CASSLSSGNTEAFF
TRBJ2-7 TRBV29-1 NA TRBD2 TGCAGCGTTGATGGGGAGGGCTACGAGCAGTACTTC CSVDGEGYEQYF
TRBJ2-3 TRBV18 NA TRBD1 TGTGCCAGCTCATCAACAGGGGCGAGCACAGATACGCAGTATTTT CASSSTGASTDTQYF
TRBJ2-7 TRBV2 NA NA TGTGCCAGCAAACCAGGGTACGAGCAGTACTTC CASKPGYEQYF
TRBJ2-1 TRBV5-1 NA TRBD1 TGCGCCAGCAGCTTGGGCCGAGGGGGCCTCTACAATGAGCAGTTCTTC CASSLGRGGLYNEQFF
TRBJ2-2 TRBV9 NA TRBD1 TGTGCCAGCAGCGTAGGTGTCAGGGGGTCAGCCGGGGAGCTGTTTTTT CASSVGVRGSAGELFF
TRBJ2-2 TRBV7-6 NA NA TGTGCCAGCAGACCTGCGGGAACTCAGAACACCGGGGAGCTGTTTTTT CASRPAGTQNTGELFF
TRBJ1-1 TRBV10-3 NA NA TGTGCCATCAGCCAGGCAGCGAACACTGAAGCTTTCTTT CAISQAANTEAFF
TRBJ1-2 TRBV3-1/TRBV3-2 once TRBD1 TGTGCCAGCAGCCAACAAAGACAGGGTTTTGTAGGTTGCTGCACCTTC CASSQQRQGFVGCCTF
TRBJ1-1 TRBV5-4 NA TRBD1 TGTGCCAGCAGCGCAAGGGACAGCTTGAACACTGAAGCTTTCTTT CASSARDSLNTEAFF
TRBJ1-2 TRBV2 NA NA TGTGCCGGCCAGAGGTACAGGGACTATGGCTACACCTTC CAGQRYRDYGYTF